A selection of T cell receptor beta chains follows, all from one sample in a study of CD8+ T cells in alopecia areata. The assay was immunoSEQ multiplex PCR, and TCRdb's table has in-frame clones only and misses some. In the table there are roughly 190,000 clones, roughly 60% of which are singletons. The specimen was CD4+ T cells sorted from blood, collected at week 24, from a patient treated with tofacitinib. These receptors were collected from a human donor with alopecia areata. CDR3s include the opening cysteine and the closing phenylalanine or tryptophan. A D gene is named only where the DNA matches it firmly. Where a row states a size, it is once, few, many or the class of an expanded clone; other rows omit it.

v_gene	abundance	d_gene	j_gene	CDR3nt	CDR3aa
TRBV12-5	.	TRBD1	TRBJ2-7	TGTGCTAGTGGTTTAAGAGTTGGGGTGGGACAGACTACGTACGAGCAGTACTTC	CASGLRVGVGQTTYEQYF
TRBV27	few	.	TRBJ1-6	TGTGCCAGCAGCCCCAAAATAATTTCACCCCTCCACTTT	CASSPKIISPLHF
TRBV4-3	many	.	TRBJ2-1	TGCGCCAGCAGCCAAGATGGTGCAGGGGTGAATGAGCAGTTCTTC	CASSQDGAGVNEQFF
TRBV7-2	.	.	TRBJ2-3	TGTGCCAGCACCCGGAGAGGGCCAACAGATACGCAGTATTTT	CASTRRGPTDTQYF
TRBV7-3	.	TRBD1	TRBJ1-2	TGTGCCAGCAGCTCCTCCAGGGGGCTTGGAGGCTACACCTTC	CASSSSRGLGGYTF
TRBV6-5	.	TRBD1	TRBJ1-2	TGTGCCAGCAGTTCCTCCAGGGGGGTTGGCTACACCTTC	CASSSSRGVGYTF
TRBV29-1	.	TRBD1	TRBJ2-1	TGCAGCGTTGAAGATCGGGGGACAGGGCCGAACAATGAGCAGTTCTTC	CSVEDRGTGPNNEQFF
TRBV5-1	.	TRBD1	TRBJ2-7	TGCGCCAGCAGCTTCGGGGGGACAGGGGAGGAGCAGTACTTC	CASSFGGTGEEQYF
TRBV20-1	.	.	TRBJ2-5	TGCAGTGCAACGGCCGAGACCCAGTACTTC	CSATAETQYF
TRBV29-1	few	.	TRBJ1-2	TGCAGCGTGGGGGGCCCGGGACTCTATGGCTACACCTTC	CSVGGPGLYGYTF
TRBV10-3	.	.	TRBJ1-4	TGTGCCAATACGGGAAGCTTGGGAGAAAAACTGTTTTTT	CANTGSLGEKLFF
TRBV30	.	.	TRBJ2-2	TGTGCCTGGAATTTGGGCCGGACCGGGGAGCTGTTTTTT	CAWNLGRTGELFF
TRBV5-1	few	TRBD1	TRBJ2-5	TGCGCCAGCAGCTTGGAACAGGGGGCGGAGACCCAGTACTTC	CASSLEQGAETQYF
TRBV7-8	.	TRBD2	TRBJ2-3	TGTGCCAGTAAACTAGCGGGGGGCGCAGATACGCAGTATTTT	CASKLAGGADTQYF
TRBV27	.	TRBD2	TRBJ2-1	TGTGCCAGCAGTTTCACTAGCGGGGGATCACACAATGAGCAGTTCTTC	CASSFTSGGSHNEQFF
TRBV29-1	.	.	TRBJ1-1	TGCAGCGTTGCCCCACAGAGTCCGAACACTGAAGCTTTCTTT	CSVAPQSPNTEAFF
TRBV29-1	few	TRBD1	TRBJ1-5	TGCAGCGTTACCGGGACAGGGTCCAATCAGCCCCAGCATTTT	CSVTGTGSNQPQHF
TRBV5-1	few	.	TRBJ2-5	TGCGCCAGCAGCTTGGCAGGGGGGCCGGGGGAGACCCAGTACTTC	CASSLAGGPGETQYF
TRBV27	.	TRBD1	TRBJ2-1	TGTGCCAGCAGTTTCACAGGGGGCGCGTACAATGAGCAGTTCTTC	CASSFTGGAYNEQFF
TRBV5-1	.	.	TRBJ2-1	TGCGCCAGCAGCTTGGATAGGGATACCTACAATGAGCAGTTCTTC	CASSLDRDTYNEQFF
TRBV4-2	many	TRBD2	TRBJ2-2	TGTGCCAGCAGCCAATCCCGGACTAGCGGGGGGGCAGAAACCGGGGAGCTGTTTTTT	CASSQSRTSGGAETGELFF
TRBV6-5	.	.	TRBJ1-2	TGTGCCAGCAGCCCCCATGGAGCGAATAACTATGGCTACACCTTC	CASSPHGANNYGYTF
TRBV4-1	.	.	TRBJ1-5	TGCGCCAGCAGATGGTCCGACAATAGCAATCAGCCCCAGCATTTT	CASRWSDNSNQPQHF
TRBV5-6	.	.	TRBJ1-2	TGTGCCAGCAGCCGCTTACCCCTGACAGATAACTATGGCTACACCTTC	CASSRLPLTDNYGYTF
TRBV7-9	few	TRBD1	TRBJ1-1	TGTGCCAGCAGCTCGTTTTCCGGGACAGCTTTATCTGAAGCTTTCTTT	CASSSFSGTALSEAFF
TRBV6-5	.	.	TRBJ2-4	TGTGCCAGCAGGAGAGGTCTAGCCAAAAACATTCAGTACTTC	CASRRGLAKNIQYF
TRBV29-1	.	.	TRBJ1-1	TGCAGCGTTGACAGGGGCGGGATGAACACTGAAGCTTTCTTT	CSVDRGGMNTEAFF
TRBV9	once	.	TRBJ2-2	TGTGCCAGCAGCGTAGGAACGGGGTCCGGGGAGCTGTTTTTT	CASSVGTGSGELFF
TRBV7-2	.	.	TRBJ2-3	TGTGCCAGCAGTTTAACAGATACGCAGTATTTT	CASSLTDTQYF
TRBV6-6	once	TRBD2	TRBJ2-1	TGTGCCAGCAGTTTCCCCGTGCGGGGGGGCAATGAGCAGTTCTTC	CASSFPVRGGNEQFF
TRBV4-3	.	.	TRBJ2-1	TGCGCCAGCAGCCAAGAAGGTTTCTCTTCCTACAATGAGCAGTTCTTC	CASSQEGFSSYNEQFF
TRBV30	.	.	TRBJ1-6	TGTGCCTGGAGTCTACGACTTTCACCCCTCCACTTT	CAWSLRLSPLHF
TRBV9	.	.	TRBJ1-2	TGTGCCAGCAGTGCCTATGGCTACACCTTC	CASSAYGYTF
TRBV11-2	.	.	TRBJ2-7	TGTGCCAGCAGTAATGGACAGTTCCTATACGAGCAGTACTTC	CASSNGQFLYEQYF
TRBV7-8	few	TRBD1	TRBJ1-5	TGTGCCAGCAGCGGCGACAGGGGGGATCAGCCCCAGCATTTT	CASSGDRGDQPQHF
TRBV15	.	.	TRBJ2-5	TGTGCCACCAGCAGAGATACGAAGACCCAGTACTTC	CATSRDTKTQYF
TRBV10-3	few	.	TRBJ2-3	TGTGCCATCAGCACCCCTAGAGGAGTTCGGTATTTT	CAISTPRGVRYF
TRBV29-1	once	TRBD2	TRBJ2-1	TGCAGCGTTGGGTTTCGGGGACTAGCAAATGAGCAGTTCTTC	CSVGFRGLANEQFF
TRBV7-2	.	.	TRBJ1-5	TGTGCCAGCAGCGCATCCGCCCGTGGATCCCAGCATTTT	CASSASARGSQHF
TRBV29-1	.	TRBD2	TRBJ2-2	TGCTCAATGATGCGGGGGGCAAGCACCGGGGAGCTGTTTTTT	CSMMRGASTGELFF
TRBV6-1	.	TRBD1	TRBJ2-5	TGTGCCAGCAGGGACCCTGGACAGGGCGAAGAGACCCAGTACTTC	CASRDPGQGEETQYF
TRBV30	.	.	TRBJ2-7	TGTGCCTGGAGAGTTACCAGGAGGGCAGGGTACGAGCAGTACTTC	CAWRVTRRAGYEQYF
TRBV6-5	.	TRBD2	TRBJ2-1	TGTGCCAGCAGTGTAACGGGACTAGCAAGCAATGAGCAGTTCTTC	CASSVTGLASNEQFF
TRBV5-6	.	.	TRBJ2-1	TGTGCCAGCAGCTCCTTCGGGGCGAATGAGCAGTTCTTC	CASSSFGANEQFF
TRBV15	.	TRBD1	TRBJ2-7	TGTGCCACCAGCCCACGGACAGGGAAGGAACAGCAGTACTTC	CATSPRTGKEQQYF
TRBV27	.	TRBD2	TRBJ2-2	TGTGCCAGAACCCGGGGGGACCTCGCGAACACCGGGGAGCTGTTTTTT	CARTRGDLANTGELFF
TRBV30	.	TRBD1	TRBJ1-6	TGTGCCTGGAGTGTATCCGGGACAGAAAATTCACCCCTCCACTTT	CAWSVSGTENSPLHF
TRBV10-3	.	.	TRBJ1-1	TGTGCCATCAGTGAGTATTTTAACACTGAAGCTTTCTTT	CAISEYFNTEAFF
TRBV5-1	.	.	TRBJ2-3	TGCGCCAGCAGCTTGTGGGCGACGGATACTAGCACAGATACGCAGTATTTT	CASSLWATDTSTDTQYF
TRBV11-2	.	.	TRBJ1-6	TGTGCCAGCAGCTTAGAAGGTCGGGGGCGGTTGAACTCACCCCTCCACTTT	CASSLEGRGRLNSPLHF
TRBV14	few	.	TRBJ2-4	TGTGCCAGCAGCCAAGCCGGTGGCATTCAGTACTTC	CASSQAGGIQYF
TRBV30	.	TRBD1	TRBJ1-6	TGTGCCTGGAGATATCAGGGGACAGCTTCACCCCTCCACTTT	CAWRYQGTASPLHF
TRBV5-1	.	TRBD1	TRBJ1-5	TGCGCCAGGACAGGGGAAGAGGTATCGGGCAATCAGCCCCAGCATTTT	CARTGEEVSGNQPQHF